The T cell receptor beta chain described here comes from a study of beta chain features in type 1 diabetes. Whole-study findings and limits: In cDNA sequencing, cells with high TCR expression could be over-represented. Patients showed naive, central memory and Treg TCRB repertoires that appeared more similar than those of healthy donors.

For this clone: The antigen remains undetermined.

The single heparinised draw taken from each donor contained around 100 mL of blood on average. Purity of each sorted population was above 95%. TCRB transcripts that were expressed got sequenced, as all of the isolated RNA had been reverse transcribed. Profiling relied on immunoSEQ multiplex PCR, and the TCRdb table lists in-frame clones only, not all of them. Here the sample spans hundreds of thousands of clones, 14% being singletons. There are 14 residues in the CDR3. The V gene end was trimmed by 4 bases and the J gene end by 5 bases; junction bases not matched to a gene: 4. Germline CDR1 SGHTA, CDR2 FQGNSA.

The chain combines TRBV7-2 with TRBJ2-3, with 9 bases that match TRBD1. The sequencing sample was made of central memory CD4+ T cells from blood. The receptor's source is a man under 40 in good health. The CDR3 is CASSSGQGRDTQYF. As DNA, the CDR3 is TGTGCCAGCAGCTCAGGACAGGGGAGAGATACGCAGTATTTT.